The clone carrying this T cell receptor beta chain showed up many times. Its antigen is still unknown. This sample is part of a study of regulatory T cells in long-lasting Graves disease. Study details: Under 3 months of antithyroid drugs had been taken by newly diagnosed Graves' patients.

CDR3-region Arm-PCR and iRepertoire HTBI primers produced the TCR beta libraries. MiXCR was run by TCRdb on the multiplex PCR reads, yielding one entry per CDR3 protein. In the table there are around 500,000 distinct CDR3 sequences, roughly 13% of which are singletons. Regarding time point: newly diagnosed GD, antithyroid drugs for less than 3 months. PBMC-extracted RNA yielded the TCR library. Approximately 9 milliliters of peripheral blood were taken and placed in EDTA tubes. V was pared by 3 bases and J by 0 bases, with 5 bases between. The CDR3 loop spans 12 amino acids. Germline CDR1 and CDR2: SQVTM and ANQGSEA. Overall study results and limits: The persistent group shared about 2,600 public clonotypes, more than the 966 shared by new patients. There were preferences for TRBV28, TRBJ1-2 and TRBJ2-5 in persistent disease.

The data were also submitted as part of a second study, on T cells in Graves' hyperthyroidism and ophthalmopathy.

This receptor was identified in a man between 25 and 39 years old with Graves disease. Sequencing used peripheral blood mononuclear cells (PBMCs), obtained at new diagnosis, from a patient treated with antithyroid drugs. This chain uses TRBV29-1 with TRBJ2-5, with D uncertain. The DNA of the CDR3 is TGCAGCGTTGAGACGGACCAAGAGACCCAGTACTTC. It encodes CSVETDQETQYF.